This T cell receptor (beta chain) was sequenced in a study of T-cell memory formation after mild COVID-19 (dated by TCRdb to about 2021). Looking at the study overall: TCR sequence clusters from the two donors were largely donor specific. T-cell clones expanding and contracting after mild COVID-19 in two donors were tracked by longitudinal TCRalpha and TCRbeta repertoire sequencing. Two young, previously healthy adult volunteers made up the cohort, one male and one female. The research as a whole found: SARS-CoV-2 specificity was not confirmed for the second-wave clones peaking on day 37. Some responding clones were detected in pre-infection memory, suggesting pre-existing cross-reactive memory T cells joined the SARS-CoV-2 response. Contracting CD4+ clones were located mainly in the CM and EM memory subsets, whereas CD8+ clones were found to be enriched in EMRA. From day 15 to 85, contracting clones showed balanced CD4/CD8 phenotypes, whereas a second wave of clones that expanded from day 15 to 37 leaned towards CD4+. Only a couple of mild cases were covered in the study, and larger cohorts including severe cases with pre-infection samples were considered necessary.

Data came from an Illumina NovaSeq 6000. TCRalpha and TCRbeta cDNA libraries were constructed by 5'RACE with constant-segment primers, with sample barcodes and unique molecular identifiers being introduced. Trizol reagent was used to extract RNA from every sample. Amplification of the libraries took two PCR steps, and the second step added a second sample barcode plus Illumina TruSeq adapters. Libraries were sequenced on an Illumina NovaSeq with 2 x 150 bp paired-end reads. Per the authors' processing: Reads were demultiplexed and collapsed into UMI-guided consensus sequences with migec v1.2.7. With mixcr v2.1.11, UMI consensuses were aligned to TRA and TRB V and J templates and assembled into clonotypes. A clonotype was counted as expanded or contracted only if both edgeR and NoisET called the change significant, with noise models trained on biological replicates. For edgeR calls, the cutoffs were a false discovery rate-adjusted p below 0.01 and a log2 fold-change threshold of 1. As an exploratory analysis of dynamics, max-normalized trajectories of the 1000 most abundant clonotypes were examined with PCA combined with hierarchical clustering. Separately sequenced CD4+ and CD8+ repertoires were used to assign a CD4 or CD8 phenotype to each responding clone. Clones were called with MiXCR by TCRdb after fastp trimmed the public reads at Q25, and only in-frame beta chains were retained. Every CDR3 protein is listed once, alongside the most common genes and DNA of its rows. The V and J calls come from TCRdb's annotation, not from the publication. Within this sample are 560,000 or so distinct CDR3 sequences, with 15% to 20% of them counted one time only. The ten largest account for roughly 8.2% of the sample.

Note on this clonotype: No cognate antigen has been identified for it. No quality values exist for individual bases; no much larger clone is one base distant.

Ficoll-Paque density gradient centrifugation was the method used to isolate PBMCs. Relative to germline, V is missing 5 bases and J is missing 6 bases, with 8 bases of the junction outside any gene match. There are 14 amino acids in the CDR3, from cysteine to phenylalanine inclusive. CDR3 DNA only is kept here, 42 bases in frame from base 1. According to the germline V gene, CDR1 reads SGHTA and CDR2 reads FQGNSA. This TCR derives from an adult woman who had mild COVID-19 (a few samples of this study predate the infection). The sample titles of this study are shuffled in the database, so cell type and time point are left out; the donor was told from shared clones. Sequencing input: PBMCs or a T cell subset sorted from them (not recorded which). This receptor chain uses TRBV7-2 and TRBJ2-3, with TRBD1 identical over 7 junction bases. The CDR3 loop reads CASSPQGFSDTQYF. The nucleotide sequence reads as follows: TGTGCCAGCAGCCCACAGGGGTTTTCGGATACGCAGTATTTT.